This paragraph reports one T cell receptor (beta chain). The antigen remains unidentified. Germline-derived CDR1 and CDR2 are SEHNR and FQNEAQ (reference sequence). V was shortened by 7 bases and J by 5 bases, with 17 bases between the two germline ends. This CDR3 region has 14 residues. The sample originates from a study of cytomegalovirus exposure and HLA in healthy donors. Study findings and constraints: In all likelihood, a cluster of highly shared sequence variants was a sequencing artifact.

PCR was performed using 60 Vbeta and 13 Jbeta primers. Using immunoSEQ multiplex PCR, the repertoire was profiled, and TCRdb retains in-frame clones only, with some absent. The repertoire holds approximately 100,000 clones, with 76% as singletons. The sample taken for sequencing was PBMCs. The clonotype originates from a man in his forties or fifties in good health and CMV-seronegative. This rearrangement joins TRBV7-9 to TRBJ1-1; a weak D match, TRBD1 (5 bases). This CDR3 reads CASTRRGSITEAFF. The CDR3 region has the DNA TGTGCCAGCACCCGAAGGGGATCTATAACTGAAGCTTTCTTT.